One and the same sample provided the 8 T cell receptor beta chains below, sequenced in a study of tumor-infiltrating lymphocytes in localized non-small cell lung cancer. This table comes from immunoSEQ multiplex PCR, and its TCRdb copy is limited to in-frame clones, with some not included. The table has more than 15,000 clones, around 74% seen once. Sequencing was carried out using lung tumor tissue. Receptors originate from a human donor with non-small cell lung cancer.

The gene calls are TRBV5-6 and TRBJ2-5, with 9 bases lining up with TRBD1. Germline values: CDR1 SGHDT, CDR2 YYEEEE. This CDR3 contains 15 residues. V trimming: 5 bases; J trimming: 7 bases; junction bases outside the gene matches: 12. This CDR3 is CASREGQGSLGTQYF. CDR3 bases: TGTGCCAGCAGGGAGGGACAGGGCAGTTTGGGGACCCAGTACTTC.

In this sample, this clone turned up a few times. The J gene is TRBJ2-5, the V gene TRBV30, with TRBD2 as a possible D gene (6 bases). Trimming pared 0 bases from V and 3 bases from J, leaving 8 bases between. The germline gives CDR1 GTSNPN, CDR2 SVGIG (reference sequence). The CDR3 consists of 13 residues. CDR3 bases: TGTGCCTGGAGTGTCGGGGGAAAAGAGACCCAGTACTTC. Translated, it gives CAWSVGGKETQYF.

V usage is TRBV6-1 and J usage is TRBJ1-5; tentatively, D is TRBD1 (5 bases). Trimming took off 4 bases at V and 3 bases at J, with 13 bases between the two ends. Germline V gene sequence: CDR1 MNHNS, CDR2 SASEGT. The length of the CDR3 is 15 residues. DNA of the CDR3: TGTGCCAGCAGTGTGACAGAAGTAACCAATCAGCCCCAGCATTTT. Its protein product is CASSVTEVTNQPQHF.

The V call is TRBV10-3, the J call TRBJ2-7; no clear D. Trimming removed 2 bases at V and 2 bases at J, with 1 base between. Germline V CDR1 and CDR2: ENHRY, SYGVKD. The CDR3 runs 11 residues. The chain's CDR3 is CAISEAYEQYF. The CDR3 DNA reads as TGTGCCATCAGTGAGGCCTACGAGCAGTACTTC.

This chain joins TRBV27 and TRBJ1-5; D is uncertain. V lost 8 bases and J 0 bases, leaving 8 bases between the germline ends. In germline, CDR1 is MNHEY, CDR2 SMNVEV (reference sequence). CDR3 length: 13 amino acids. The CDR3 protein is CASGHYSNQPQHF. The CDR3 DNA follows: TGTGCCAGCGGCCACTATAGCAATCAGCCCCAGCATTTT.

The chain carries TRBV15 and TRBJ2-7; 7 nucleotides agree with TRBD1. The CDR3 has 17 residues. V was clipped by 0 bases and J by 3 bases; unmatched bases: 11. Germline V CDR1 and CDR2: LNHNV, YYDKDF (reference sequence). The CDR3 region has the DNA TGTGCCACCAGCAGAGATCTTTGGTTGGCAGGGGGCTACGAGCAGTACTTC. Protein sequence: CATSRDLWLAGGYEQYF.

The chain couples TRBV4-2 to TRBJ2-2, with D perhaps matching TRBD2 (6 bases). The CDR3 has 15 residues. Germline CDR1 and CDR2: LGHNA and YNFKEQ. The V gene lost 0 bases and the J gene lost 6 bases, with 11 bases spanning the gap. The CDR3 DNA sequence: TGTGCCAGCAGCCAAGATGAGGGAGGCTCCGGGGAGCTGTTTTTT. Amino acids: CASSQDEGGSGELFF.

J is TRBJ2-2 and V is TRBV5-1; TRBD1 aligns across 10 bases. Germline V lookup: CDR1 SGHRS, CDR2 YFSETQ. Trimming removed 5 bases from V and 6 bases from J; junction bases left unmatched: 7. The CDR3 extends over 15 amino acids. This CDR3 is CASRSTGGKPGELFF. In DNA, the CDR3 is TGCGCCAGCAGGTCGACAGGGGGCAAGCCCGGGGAGCTGTTTTTT. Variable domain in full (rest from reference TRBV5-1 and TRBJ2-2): KAGVTQTPRYLIKTRGQQVTLSCSPISGHRSVSWYQQTPGQGLQFLFEYFSETQRNKGNFPGRFSGRQFSNSRSEMNVSTLELGDSALYLCASRSTGGKPGELFFGEGSRLTVL.